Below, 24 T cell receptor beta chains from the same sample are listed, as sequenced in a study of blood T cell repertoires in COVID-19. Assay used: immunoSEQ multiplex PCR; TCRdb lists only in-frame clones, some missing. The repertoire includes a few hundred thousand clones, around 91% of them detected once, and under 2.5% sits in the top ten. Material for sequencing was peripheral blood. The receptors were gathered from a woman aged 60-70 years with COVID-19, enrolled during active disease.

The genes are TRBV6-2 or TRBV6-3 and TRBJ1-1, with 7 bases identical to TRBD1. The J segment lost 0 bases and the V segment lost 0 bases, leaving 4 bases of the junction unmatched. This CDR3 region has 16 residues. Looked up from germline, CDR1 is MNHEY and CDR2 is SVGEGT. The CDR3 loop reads CASSYSGTDMNTEAFF. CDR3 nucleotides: TGTGCCAGCAGTTACTCGGGGACAGACATGAACACTGAAGCTTTCTTT.

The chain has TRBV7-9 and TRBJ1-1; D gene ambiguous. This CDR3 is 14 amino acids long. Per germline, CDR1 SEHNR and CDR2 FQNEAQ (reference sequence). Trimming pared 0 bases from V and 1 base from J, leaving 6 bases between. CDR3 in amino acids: CASSLAPGNTEAFF. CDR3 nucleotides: TGTGCCAGCAGCTTAGCCCCCGGGAACACTGAAGCTTTCTTT.

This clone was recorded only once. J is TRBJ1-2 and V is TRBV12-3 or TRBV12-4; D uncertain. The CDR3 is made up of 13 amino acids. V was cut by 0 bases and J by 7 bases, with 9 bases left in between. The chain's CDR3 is CASSLAAEFGYTF. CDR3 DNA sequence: TGTGCCAGCAGTTTAGCCGCGGAGTTTGGCTACACCTTC.

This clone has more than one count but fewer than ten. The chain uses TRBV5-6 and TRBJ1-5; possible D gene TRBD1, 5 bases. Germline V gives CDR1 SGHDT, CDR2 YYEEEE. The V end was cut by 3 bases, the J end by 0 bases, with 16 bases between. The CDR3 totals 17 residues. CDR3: CASSWGRGKYSNQPQHF. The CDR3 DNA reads TGTGCCAGCAGCTGGGGACGGGGGAAATATAGCAATCAGCCCCAGCATTTT.

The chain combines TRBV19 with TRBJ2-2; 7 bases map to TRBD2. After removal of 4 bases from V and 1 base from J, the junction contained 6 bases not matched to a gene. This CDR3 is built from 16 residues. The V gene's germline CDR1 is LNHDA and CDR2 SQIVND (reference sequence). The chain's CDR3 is CASSRRAGRNTGELFF. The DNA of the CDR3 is TGTGCCAGTAGTAGGAGAGCGGGGCGGAACACCGGGGAGCTGTTTTTT.

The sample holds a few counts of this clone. CDR3: CASSRQGSYEQYF. CDR3 nucleotides: TGTGCCAGCTCACGACAGGGCTCCTACGAGCAGTACTTC. V is TRBV18 and J is TRBJ2-7; 7 bases align to TRBD1. Trimming cost V 4 bases and J 0 bases; bases outside gene matches: 0. This CDR3 is built from 13 residues. Germline lookup yields CDR1 KGHSH and CDR2 LQKENI.

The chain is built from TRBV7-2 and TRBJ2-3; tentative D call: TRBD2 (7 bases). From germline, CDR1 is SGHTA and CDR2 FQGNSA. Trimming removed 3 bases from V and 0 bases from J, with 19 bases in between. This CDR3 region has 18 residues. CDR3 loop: CASSLSGVGGPSTDTQYF. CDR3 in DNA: TGTGCCAGCAGCTTGAGTGGTGTCGGGGGGCCAAGCACAGATACGCAGTATTTT. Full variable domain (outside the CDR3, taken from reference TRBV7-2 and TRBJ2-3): GAGVSQSPSNKVTEKGKDVELRCDPISGHTALYWYRQSLGQGLEFLIYFQGNSAPDKSGLPSDRFSAERTGGSVSTLTIQRTQQEDSAVYLCASSLSGVGGPSTDTQYFGPGTRLTVL.

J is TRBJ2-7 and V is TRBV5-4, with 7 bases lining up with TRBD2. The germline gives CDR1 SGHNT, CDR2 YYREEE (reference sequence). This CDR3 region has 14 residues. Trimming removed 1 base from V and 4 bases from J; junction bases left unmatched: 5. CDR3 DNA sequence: TGTGCCAGCAGCTTGTCGGGGGAGGGATACGAGCAGTACTTC. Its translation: CASSLSGEGYEQYF. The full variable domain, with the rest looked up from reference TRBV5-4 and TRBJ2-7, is ETGVTQSPTHLIKTRGQQVTLRCSSQSGHNTVSWYQQALGQGPQFIFQYYREEENGRGNFPPRFSGLQFPNYSSELNVNALELDDSALYLCASSLSGEGYEQYFGPGTRLTVT.

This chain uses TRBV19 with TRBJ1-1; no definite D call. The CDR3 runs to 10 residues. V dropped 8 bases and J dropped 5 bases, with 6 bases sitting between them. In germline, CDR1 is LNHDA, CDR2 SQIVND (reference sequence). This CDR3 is CASGRTEAFF. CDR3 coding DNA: TGTGCCAGTGGGAGAACTGAAGCTTTCTTT.

CDR3 bases: TGTGCCAGCAGTCCGGACAGGAATCAGCCCCAGCATTTT. Protein sequence: CASSPDRNQPQHF. The V gene is TRBV2, the J gene TRBJ1-5, with 7 bases aligning to TRBD1. The CDR3 spans 13 residues. Trimming cost V 5 bases and J 4 bases; bases outside gene matches: 2. Germline assignment: CDR1 SNHLY and CDR2 FYNNEI.

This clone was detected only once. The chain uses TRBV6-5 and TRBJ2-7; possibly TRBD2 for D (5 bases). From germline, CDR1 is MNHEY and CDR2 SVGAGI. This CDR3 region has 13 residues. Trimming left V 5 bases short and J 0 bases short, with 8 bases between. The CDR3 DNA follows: TGTGCCAGCAGTCGGACTCTCTCCTACGAGCAGTACTTC. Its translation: CASSRTLSYEQYF.

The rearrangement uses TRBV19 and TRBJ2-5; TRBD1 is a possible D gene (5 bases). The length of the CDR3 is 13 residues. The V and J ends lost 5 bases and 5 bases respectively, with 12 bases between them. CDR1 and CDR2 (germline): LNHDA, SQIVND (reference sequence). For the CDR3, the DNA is TGTGCCAGTAGTTCCCAGGGCGGCGAGACCCAGTACTTC. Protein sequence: CASSSQGGETQYF.

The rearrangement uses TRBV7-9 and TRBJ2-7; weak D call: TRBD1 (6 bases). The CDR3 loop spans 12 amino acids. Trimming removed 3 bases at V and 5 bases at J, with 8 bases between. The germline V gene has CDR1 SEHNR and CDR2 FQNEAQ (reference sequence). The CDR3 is CASSFPGDEQYF. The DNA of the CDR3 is TGTGCCAGCAGCTTCCCAGGGGACGAGCAGTACTTC.

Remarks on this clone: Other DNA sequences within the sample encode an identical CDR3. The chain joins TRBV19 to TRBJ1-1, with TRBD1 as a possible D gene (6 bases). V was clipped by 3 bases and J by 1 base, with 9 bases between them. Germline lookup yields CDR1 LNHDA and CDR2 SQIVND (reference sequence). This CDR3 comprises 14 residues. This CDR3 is CASSIVGGNTEAFF. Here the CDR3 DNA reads TGTGCCAGTAGTATCGTAGGGGGGAACACTGAAGCTTTCTTT.

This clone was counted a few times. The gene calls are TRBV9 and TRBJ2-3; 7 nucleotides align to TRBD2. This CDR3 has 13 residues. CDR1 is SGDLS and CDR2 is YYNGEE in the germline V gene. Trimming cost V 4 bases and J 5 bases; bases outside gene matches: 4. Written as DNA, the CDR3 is TGTGCCAGCAGCCCACTAGCGAAAGATACGCAGTATTTT. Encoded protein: CASSPLAKDTQYF.

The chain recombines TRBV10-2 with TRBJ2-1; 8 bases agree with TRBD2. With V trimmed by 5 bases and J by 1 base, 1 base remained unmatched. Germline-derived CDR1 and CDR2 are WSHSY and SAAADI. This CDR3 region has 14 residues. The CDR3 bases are TGCGCCAGCAGTTCGGGGGGGTCCTACAATGAGCAGTTCTTC. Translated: CASSSGGSYNEQFF.

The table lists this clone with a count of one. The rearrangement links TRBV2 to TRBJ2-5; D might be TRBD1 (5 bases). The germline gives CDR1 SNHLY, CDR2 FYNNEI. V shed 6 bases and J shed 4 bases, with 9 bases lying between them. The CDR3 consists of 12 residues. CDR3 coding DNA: TGTGCCAGCAGAGGGGCAGGAGAGACCCAGTACTTC. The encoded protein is CASRGAGETQYF.

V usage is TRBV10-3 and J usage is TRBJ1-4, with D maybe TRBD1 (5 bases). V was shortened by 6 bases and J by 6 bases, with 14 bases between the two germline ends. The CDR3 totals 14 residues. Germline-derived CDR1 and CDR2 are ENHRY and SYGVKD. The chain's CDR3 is CAISAVGRDEKLFF. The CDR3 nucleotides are TGTGCCATCAGCGCCGTGGGGCGCGATGAAAAACTGTTTTTT.

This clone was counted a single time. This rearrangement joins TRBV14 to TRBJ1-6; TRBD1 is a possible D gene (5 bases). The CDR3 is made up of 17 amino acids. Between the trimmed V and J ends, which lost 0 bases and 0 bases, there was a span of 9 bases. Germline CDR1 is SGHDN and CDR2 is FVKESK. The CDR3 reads CASSQDLGGSYNSPLHF. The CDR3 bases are TGTGCCAGCAGCCAAGATCTCGGGGGCTCCTATAATTCACCCCTCCACTTT.

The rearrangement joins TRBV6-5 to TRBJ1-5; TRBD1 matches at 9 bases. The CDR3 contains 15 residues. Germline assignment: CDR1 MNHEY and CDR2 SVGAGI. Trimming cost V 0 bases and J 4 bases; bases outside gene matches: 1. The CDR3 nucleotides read TGTGCCAGCAGTTACTCGGGACAGGGAAATCAGCCCCAGCATTTT. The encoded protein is CASSYSGQGNQPQHF.

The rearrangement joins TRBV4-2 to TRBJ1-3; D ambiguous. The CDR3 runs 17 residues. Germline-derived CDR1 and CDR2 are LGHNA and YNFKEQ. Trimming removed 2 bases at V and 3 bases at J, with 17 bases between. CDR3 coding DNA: TGTGCCAGCAGCCAATTCGAATTAGCGAGTAGTGGAAACACCATATATTTT. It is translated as CASSQFELASSGNTIYF.

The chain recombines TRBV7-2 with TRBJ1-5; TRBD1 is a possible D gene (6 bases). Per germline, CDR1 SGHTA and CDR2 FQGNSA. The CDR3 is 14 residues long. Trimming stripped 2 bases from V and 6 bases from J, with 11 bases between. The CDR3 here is CASSLKGEGQPQHF. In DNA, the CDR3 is TGTGCCAGCAGCTTAAAGGGGGAGGGTCAGCCCCAGCATTTT.

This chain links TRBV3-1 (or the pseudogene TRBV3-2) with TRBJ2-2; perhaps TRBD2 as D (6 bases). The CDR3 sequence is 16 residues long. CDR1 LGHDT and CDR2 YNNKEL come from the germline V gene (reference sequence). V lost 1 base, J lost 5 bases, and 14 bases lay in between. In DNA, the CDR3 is TGTGCCAGCAGCCAAGTAGGTGGGGGAGGAACCGGGGAGCTGTTTTTT. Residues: CASSQVGGGGTGELFF.

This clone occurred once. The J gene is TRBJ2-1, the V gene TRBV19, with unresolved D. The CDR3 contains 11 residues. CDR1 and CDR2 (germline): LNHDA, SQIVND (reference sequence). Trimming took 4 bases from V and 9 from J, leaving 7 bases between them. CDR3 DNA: TGTGCCAGTAGTAAATTGCGTGAGCAGTTCTTC. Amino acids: CASSKLREQFF.